The rows below give T cell receptor beta chains drawn from one sample of a study of cytomegalovirus exposure and HLA in healthy donors. Data came from immunoSEQ multiplex PCR; TCRdb stores just in-frame clones and leaves some out. Of about 140,000 clones in the sample, roughly nine tenths were seen once. Sequencing was carried out using PBMCs. These receptors all come from a man aged 18 to 29 in good health and CMV-seronegative. The CDR3 runs from the conserved cysteine through the conserved F or W. The D gene is left open where the match is weak. Where a row states a size, it is once, few, many or the class of an expanded clone; other rows omit it.

clone_size | j_call | v_call | d_call | cdr3_nt | cdr3_aa
- | TRBJ2-7 | TRBV10-3 | TRBD1 | TGTGCCATCATGGGAGACAGGGCTACCCTAGACTACGAGCAGTACTTC | CAIMGDRATLDYEQYF
- | TRBJ2-3 | TRBV11-2 | TRBD2 | TGTGCCAGCAGCACCCCAACTAGCGGGGGTCCCTTTGGCACGCAGTATTTT | CASSTPTSGGPFGTQYF
few | TRBJ2-7 | TRBV14 | - | TGTGCCAGCAGCCCCGGACATTACTCCTACGAGCAGTACTTC | CASSPGHYSYEQYF
many | TRBJ2-7 | TRBV4-3 | TRBD1 | TGCGCCAGCAGCCAAGATCGCGGGACAGGGTCTAACGAGCAGTACTTC | CASSQDRGTGSNEQYF
- | TRBJ2-7 | TRBV9 | TRBD1 | TGTGCCAGCAGCAAACAGGGGGCTTCAAGCTACGAGCAGTACTTC | CASSKQGASSYEQYF
- | TRBJ1-2 | TRBV7-2 | - | TGTGCCAGCAGCTTAGTGGCAGGGGCCCTTAACTATGGCTACACCTTC | CASSLVAGALNYGYTF
- | TRBJ1-2 | TRBV28 | TRBD1 | TGTGCCAGCAGGGAGGGACAGCCCGATGGCTACACCTTC | CASREGQPDGYTF
- | TRBJ1-2 | TRBV19 | TRBD1 | TGTGCCAGTACCAGGACAGGGTTTCAGAACTATGGCTACACCTTC | CASTRTGFQNYGYTF
- | TRBJ2-3 | TRBV4-2 | TRBD2 | TGTGCCAGCAGCCAAGATGGGAGCGGGAGGGCAGATACGCAGTATTTT | CASSQDGSGRADTQYF
few | TRBJ1-6 | TRBV29-1 | - | TGCAGCGTTGTGACGGGGGACGGTTCACCCCTCCACTTT | CSVVTGDGSPLHF
- | TRBJ1-5 | TRBV4-1 | - | TGCGCCAGCAGCCAAGATGGCCCAGGGGACAATCAGCCCCAGCATTTT | CASSQDGPGDNQPQHF
- | TRBJ1-2 | TRBV5-1 | - | TGCGCCAGCAGCTTGGCGCAGGAGATGGGGGCCCGAGGGGGCTACACCTTC | CASSLAQEMGARGGYTF
- | TRBJ1-1 | TRBV7-9 | - | TGTGCCAGCAGCTTAGCGGGGCAGGGGTTACGGACTGAAGCTTTCTTT | CASSLAGQGLRTEAFF
few | TRBJ1-2 | TRBV6-1 | TRBD1 | TGTGCCAGCAGTGCCCGGACAGGGATTACTAACTATGGCTACACCTTC | CASSARTGITNYGYTF
- | TRBJ2-7 | TRBV7-7 | TRBD1 | TGTGCCAGCAGCTCCGGGACAGCCGACCAAGGCGAGCAGTACTTC | CASSSGTADQGEQYF